The rows below give T cell receptor beta chains drawn from one sample of a study of shared clonotypes between healthy human individuals. The repertoire was sequenced with immunoSEQ multiplex PCR; TCRdb's copy has only in-frame clones and lacks some. The table lists a few million clones, almost 96% of them singletons. The sample comprised naive CD4+ T cells sorted from blood. The receptors stem from a man aged 18 to 29 in good health. CDR3s leave out the opening cysteine and the closing phenylalanine or tryptophan. The order of the fields is V gene, D gene, CDR3 protein. A D gene is named only where the DNA matches it firmly.

TRBV6-5,TRBD2,ASGLAGVGETQY
TRBV4-2,TRBD1,ASSQGWDRDFSTGELF
TRBV5-1,TRBD1,ASSSMTGGGTDTQY
TRBV5-1,NA,ASSFTTGPAHEQY
TRBV5-4,NA,ASSPFSGTDTQY
TRBV6-6,TRBD2,ASSSPGLGGTGELF
TRBV6-6,NA,ASSYSPDSNQPQH
TRBV28,NA,ASSPPPGVNTEAF
TRBV9,NA,ASSGGRGTDTQY
TRBV18,TRBD1,ASSPPNNRGTSYNSPLH
TRBV10-3,NA,AISDRTANEKLF
TRBV9,NA,ASSVDAGNYEQY
TRBV5-1,TRBD1,ASRELTGGNYGYT
TRBV10-1,TRBD2,ASSEASGSIYEQY
TRBV9,NA,ASSPSRGYHEQY
TRBV4-1,NA,ASSQVGNTIY
TRBV7-2,NA,ASSPSGGREEQY